Sequencing of this T cell receptor beta chain was carried out in a study of blood T cell repertoires in COVID-19 (dated by TCRdb to about 2020). Regarding the study in general: Samples covering the acute and convalescent phases of COVID-19 were provided by collaborators in the United States, Italy and Spain. The prospective study material was composed of cDNA or gDNA derived from T cells, B-cell-depleted T cells, or PBMCs. Subjects who had been exposed to COVID-19, were actively infected with it, or had recovered from it provided the deeply sampled blood TCRbeta repertoires that made up the dataset. The repertoires were released in a freely available public database meant as a resource for research on the immune response to SARS-CoV-2. Samples were obtained from the ongoing ImmuneRACE study (first 160 participants) and from some 1,300 subjects provided by 6 global collaborators. Sample metadata almost always included a de-identified subject ID, COVID-19 status, age in years and sex. Where HLA class I and class II types were available, the types were taken from metadata supplied by the sample provider, not from assay-based typing.

The junction carries 15 bases between V and J, which are trimmed by 4 bases and 4 bases respectively. The CDR3 runs 15 amino acids, cysteine and phenylalanine included. Left in the record is the CDR3 DNA by itself, 45 bases read in frame from the first base. Via the germline V gene, CDR1 is SGHRS and CDR2 YFSETQ. Collaborating institutions collected whole blood in K2EDTA tubes following their own protocols. For TCRbeta analysis, collaborators shipped samples in one of three forms: frozen whole blood, isolated PBMCs, or DNA extracted from either of those sample types. With respect to this clone: The antigen it recognizes is unknown. It has no much larger one-base neighbor in the sample; base qualities were not kept.

Paper-wide results and their limitations: Clinical and demographic metadata were provided uncurated, with the amount varying by source and participant.

TCRbeta CDR3 regions were amplified from genomic DNA using the immunoSEQ Assay, a bias-controlled multiplex PCR. Concerning the study's data processing: Nucleated cell counts per sample were estimated from amplification of reference gene primers within the assay. To quantify the absolute abundance of each unique TCRbeta CDR3 rearrangement, sequence reads were collapsed and filtered. Productive Simpson clonality was computed per sample as the square root of Simpson's diversity index over productive rearrangements. TCRdb's version of the immuneACCESS table is confined to in-frame rearrangements and falls short of the full clone set. An unresolved V gene accounts for under half of the shortfall where checked; the remainder is of unknown origin. For V, J and clone size, that table is used; D and trimming come from the DNA. This sample gives 110,000 or so clones in total; about four fifths of them show up just once. Together, the top ten hold approximately 15% of the sample.

This TCR derives from an elderly woman with acute or convalescent COVID-19. The chain uses TRBV5-1 and TRBJ1-5; TRBD1 could be the D gene, as 5 bases match. The sample was peripheral blood. The CDR3 has the sequence CASSPGFSRNQPQHF. Here is the DNA: TGCGCCAGCAGCCCAGGGTTTTCCCGTAATCAGCCCCAGCATTTT. Beyond the CDR3, the reference TRBV5-1 and TRBJ1-5 genes provide the residues; the full variable domain reads: KAGVTQTPRYLIKTRGQQVTLSCSPISGHRSVSWYQQTPGQGLQFLFEYFSETQRNKGNFPGRFSGRQFSNSRSEMNVSTLELGDSALYLCASSPGFSRNQPQHFGDGTRLSIL.